This T cell receptor beta chain derives from a study of CD8+ T cells in alopecia areata. Study-wide results and caveats: Lesional scalp, notably in alopecia totalis/universalis, had clonality above that of normal scalp. With patients, TCR sharing proved less clear than in mice, a difference possibly related to HLA.

This clone showed up just once. Its antigen remains unknown. Samples from alopecia areata patients were lesional scalp punch biopsies and peripheral blood. PBMCs, the starting material, were the source of sorted CD4+ and CD8+ T cells. Deletions cut 1 base from V and 5 bases from J, with 14 bases between. The CDR3 is 15 amino acids. The germline gives CDR1 LNHNV, CDR2 YYDKDF (reference sequence). As the sequencing template, cDNA was produced by extracting RNA and reverse transcribing it. Clones were read by immunoSEQ multiplex PCR, and TCRdb kept only the in-frame ones, dropping some. In the table there are 95,000 to 120,000 clones, 55% to 60% of which are singletons.

The material sequenced was NKG2D-low CD8+ T cells sorted from blood. The clonotype comes from a human donor with alopecia areata. The V call is TRBV15, the J call TRBJ1-2; tentatively, D is TRBD1 (5 bases). The CDR3 coding sequence is TGTGCCACCAGCAGAGTCGGGCCAGACAGATATGGCTACACCTTC. Protein sequence: CATSRVGPDRYGYTF.